This T cell receptor beta chain was sequenced in a study of control samples from healthy donors and cancer patients. The repertoire was sequenced with immunoSEQ multiplex PCR; TCRdb's copy has only in-frame clones and lacks some. The repertoire consists of 100,000 to 150,000 clones, with under 90% occurring once and the leading ten covering approximately 8%. V was shortened by 1 base and J by 3 bases, with 22 bases between the two germline ends. There are 18 residues in the CDR3. From germline, CDR1 is MDHEN and CDR2 SYDVKM. Sequencing was done on a sample of PBMCs. The clonotype was recovered from a man aged 50-59 years with head and neck cancer. The chain uses TRBV28 and TRBJ2-7; D may be TRBD1 (5 bases). The CDR3: CASSLSGGGAGKLYEQYF. CDR3 DNA sequence: TGTGCCAGCAGTTTATCTGGCGGTGGCGCAGGGAAGCTCTACGAGCAGTACTTC. Supplemented by reference TRBV28 and TRBJ2-7, the full variable domain reads DVKVTQSSRYLVKRTGEKVFLECVQDMDHENMFWYRQDPGLGLRLIYFSYDVKMKEKGDIPEGYSVSREKKERFSLILESASTNQTSMYLCASSLSGGGAGKLYEQYFGPGTRLTVT.